This T cell receptor (beta chain) derives from a study of cytomegalovirus exposure and HLA in healthy donors. Primers for the PCR totalled 60 Vbeta and 13 Jbeta. TCRdb's copy holds only in-frame clones and misses some; the assay was immunoSEQ multiplex PCR. The top ten clones hold over 10% of a sample with around 70,000 clones, roughly four fifths of them seen once. Trimming removed 4 bases from V and 4 bases from J, with 17 bases in between. Germline V gene data show CDR1 as MNHEY and CDR2 as SVGAGI. The CDR3 runs 16 residues. The V gene is TRBV6-5, the J gene TRBJ2-1; unclear D gene. Material: PBMCs. The sequence was obtained from a man between 65 and 80 years old in good health and CMV-seronegative. Written as DNA, the CDR3 is TGTGCCAGCAGTTCCTCCTCCGCGCGGATTTACAATGAGCAGTTCTTC. Encoded protein: CASSSSSARIYNEQFF.